What follows are 24 T cell receptor beta chains derived from one specimen sequenced in a study of CD8 T cell repertoires and HIV-1 epitope variants. Sequenced by immunoSEQ multiplex PCR; TCRdb stores in-frame clones only, minus some. Among about 90,000 clones listed, approximately 70% were seen once. Sequenced material: uncultured baseline CD8+ T cells from peripheral blood mononuclear cells (PBMCs). These receptors were collected from a male donor with HIV.

This chain links TRBV7-9 with TRBJ1-1, with TRBD1 matching over 7 bases. The germline V gene has CDR1 SEHNR and CDR2 FQNEAQ (reference sequence). V was clipped by 6 bases and J by 3 bases; unmatched bases: 4. This CDR3 has 13 residues. The CDR3: CASRPRGDTEAFF. The CDR3 region has the DNA TGTGCCAGCAGGCCCAGGGGGGACACTGAAGCTTTCTTT.

The chain links TRBV15 to TRBJ2-5, with a possible D match to TRBD1 (5 bases). The CDR3 has 14 residues. V lost 1 base and J 1 base, leaving 7 bases between the germline ends. CDR1 LNHNV and CDR2 YYDKDF come from the germline V gene (reference sequence). For the CDR3, the DNA is TGTGCCACCAGCAGAGGGGGCCTCCAAGAGACCCAGTACTTC. This translates into CATSRGGLQETQYF. The complete variable domain, with remaining parts taken from reference TRBV15 and TRBJ2-5, reads DAMVIQNPRYQVTQFGKPVTLSCSQTLNHNVMYWYQQKSSQAPKLLFHYYDKDFNNEADTPDNFQSRRPNTSFCFLDIRSPGLGDTAMYLCATSRGGLQETQYFGPGTRLLVL.

The V call is TRBV25-1, the J call TRBJ1-5; maybe TRBD1 (5 bases). CDR1 and CDR2 (germline): MGHDK, SYGVNS. This CDR3 is built from 15 residues. The ends were cut back, 3 bases at V and 0 bases at J, with 9 bases in the middle. DNA of the CDR3: TGTGCCAGCAGTGAGGGGGGGGTTAGCAATCAGCCCCAGCATTTT. Amino acids: CASSEGGVSNQPQHF.

The CDR3 region is CASSPNGVGVGETQYF. The CDR3 DNA reads TGTGCCAGCAGCCCAAACGGCGTGGGGGTTGGAGAGACCCAGTACTTC. The chain employs TRBV7-2 and TRBJ2-5; D is possibly TRBD1 or TRBD2 (5 bases each). Deletions cut 5 bases from V and 4 bases from J, with 20 bases between. CDR3 length: 16 residues. CDR1 is SGHTA and CDR2 is FQGNSA in the germline V gene.

The rearrangement joins TRBV7-8 to TRBJ2-2, with a tentative D call TRBD2 (6 bases). Germline assignment: CDR1 SGHVS and CDR2 FQNEAQ. The germline V and J ends were trimmed by 9 bases and 2 bases, with 13 bases remaining between them. The CDR3 is 14 residues long. The CDR3 bases are TGTGCCAGTCGTAGGGACTCCAACACCGGGGAGCTGTTTTTT. This encodes CASRRDSNTGELFF.

This chain connects TRBV2 to TRBJ1-1; D unclear. This CDR3 has 13 residues. The germline V gene has CDR1 SNHLY and CDR2 FYNNEI. V was clipped by 6 bases and J by 3 bases, with 11 bases between them. CDR3 protein: CASRGIDYTEAFF. The CDR3 DNA sequence: TGTGCCAGCAGGGGGATTGATTACACTGAAGCTTTCTTT.

The chain carries TRBV2 and TRBJ1-5, with D hard to call. The CDR3 is 13 amino acids. Per the germline V gene, CDR1 is SNHLY and CDR2 is FYNNEI. Trimming stripped 7 bases from V and 8 bases from J, with 15 bases between. The CDR3 bases are TGTGCCAGCACCCTAAATCCGAGGGAGCCCCAGCATTTT. Translation: CASTLNPREPQHF.

V is TRBV7-8 and J is TRBJ2-5, with TRBD2 identical over 7 bases. CDR3 length: 13 residues. J was trimmed by 1 base and V by 7 bases; bases with no gene match: 3. CDR1 and CDR2 from the germline V gene are SGHVS and FQNEAQ. The CDR3, as DNA: TGTGCCAGCATCCCTAGCGGCCAAGAGACCCAGTACTTC. This sequence encodes CASIPSGQETQYF.

A few counts support this clone. This rearrangement joins TRBV29-1 to TRBJ2-5; TRBD1 or TRBD2 may be the D gene (5 bases each). Germline CDR1 SQVTM, CDR2 ANQGSEA. This CDR3 is built from 14 residues. Trimming removed 7 bases from V and 2 bases from J, with 17 bases in between. As DNA, the CDR3 is TGCAGCGCAACCCCAGGGAGAGCGCAAGAGACCCAGTACTTC. Protein product: CSATPGRAQETQYF.

The rearrangement links TRBV7-8 to TRBJ1-1; 8 bases agree with TRBD1. J was trimmed by 3 bases and V by 5 bases; bases with no gene match: 8. Germline V CDR1 and CDR2: SGHVS, FQNEAQ. The CDR3 is 15 residues long. The CDR3 reads CASSAARGPDTEAFF. CDR3 bases: TGTGCCAGCAGCGCAGCCAGGGGGCCGGACACTGAAGCTTTCTTT. Filled out from reference TRBV7-8 and TRBJ1-1, the complete variable domain reads GAGVSQSPRYKVAKRGQDVALRCDPISGHVSLFWYQQALGQGPEFLTYFQNEAQLDKSGLPSDRFFAERPEGSVSTLKIQRTQQEDSAVYLCASSAARGPDTEAFFGQGTRLTVV.

This clone appeared a single time. The chain has TRBV5-6 and TRBJ1-2; 7 bases fit TRBD1. J gave up 4 bases and V 0 bases, and 3 bases lay outside the gene matches. Germline V lookup: CDR1 SGHDT, CDR2 YYEEEE. This CDR3 comprises 14 residues. CDR3 amino acids: CASSLVRGPYGYTF. The CDR3 nucleotides read TGTGCCAGCAGCTTGGTGAGGGGGCCCTATGGCTACACCTTC.

This clone came up once. The genes are TRBV11-2 and TRBJ2-5; D may be TRBD1 or TRBD2 (5 bases each). Germline CDR1 SGHAT, CDR2 FQNNGV. The V and J ends lost 5 bases and 0 bases respectively, with 22 bases between them. The CDR3 totals 18 residues. CDR3 loop: CASSQGGFGSGNQETQYF. The CDR3 DNA reads as TGTGCCAGCAGCCAGGGCGGGTTCGGGTCAGGGAACCAAGAGACCCAGTACTTC.

The J gene is TRBJ2-5, the V gene TRBV15, with a weak D call TRBD1 (6 bases). The germline V and J ends were trimmed by 5 bases and 4 bases, with 14 bases remaining between them. This CDR3 spans 14 amino acids. CDR1 LNHNV and CDR2 YYDKDF come from the germline V gene (reference sequence). The CDR3 bases are TGTGCCACCAGCGTTAGAGGGGGTAGAGAGACCCAGTACTTC. Protein product: CATSVRGGRETQYF.

V and J are TRBV19 and TRBJ2-7, with D perhaps matching TRBD1 (5 bases). CDR3 length: 14 residues. Trimming removed 7 bases at V and 0 bases at J, with 13 bases between. Germline V gene lookup returns CDR1 LNHDA and CDR2 SQIVND (reference sequence). The CDR3 spells CASKVQESSYEQYF. In DNA form, the CDR3 reads TGTGCCAGTAAAGTACAGGAGAGCTCCTACGAGCAGTACTTC. The full variable domain, with the rest looked up from reference TRBV19 and TRBJ2-7, is DGGITQSPKYLFRKEGQNVTLSCEQNLNHDAMYWYRQDPGQGLRLIYYSQIVNDFQKGDIAEGYSVSREKKESFPLTVTSAQKNPTAFYLCASKVQESSYEQYFGPGTRLTVT.

This chain connects TRBV9 to TRBJ2-3, with D perhaps matching TRBD2 (7 bases). The germline V gene encodes CDR1 SGDLS and CDR2 YYNGEE. Trimming removed 0 bases from V and 1 base from J, with 21 bases in between. The CDR3 covers 19 residues. The CDR3 DNA is TGTGCCAGCAGCGTAGCTACGGCGGGGGCGGGGGCCGGCACAGATACGCAGTATTTT. This codes for CASSVATAGAGAGTDTQYF.

The chain recombines TRBV5-1 with TRBJ1-3; D gene ambiguous. CDR3 size: 15 residues. V was cut by 3 bases and J by 0 bases, with 10 bases left in between. CDR1 and CDR2 from the germline V gene are SGHRS and YFSETQ. The chain's CDR3 is CASSSGYGSGNTIYF. In nucleotides, the CDR3 is TGCGCCAGCAGCTCGGGGTACGGCTCTGGAAACACCATATATTTT.

CDR3: CASSVSTGDNGELFF. DNA for the CDR3: TGTGCCAGCAGCGTGTCCACAGGGGATAACGGGGAGCTGTTTTTT. The chain has TRBV9 and TRBJ2-2; the match to TRBD1 covers 7 bases. CDR1 and CDR2 from the germline V gene are SGDLS and YYNGEE. The CDR3 is made up of 15 amino acids. J lost 7 bases, V lost 2 bases, and 8 bases had no gene match.

The V and J genes are TRBV7-9 and TRBJ2-1; TRBD2 matches 10 bases. The CDR3 length is 13 residues. Looked up from germline, CDR1 is SEHNR and CDR2 is FQNEAQ (reference sequence). Trimming cost V 11 bases and J 9 bases; bases outside gene matches: 10. CDR3 coding DNA: TGTGCCCACTCTAGCGGGGGCTTTGGTGAGCAGTTCTTC. Translated: CAHSSGGFGEQFF.

This chain links TRBV5-1 with TRBJ2-5, with 7 nucleotides matching TRBD2. The CDR3 totals 16 residues. V gave up 1 base and J gave up 1 base; unmatched junction bases: 7. Germline lookup yields CDR1 SGHRS and CDR2 YFSETQ. As DNA, the CDR3 is TGCGCCAGCAGCTTGTTATCTAGCGGTATCCAAGAGACCCAGTACTTC. Translating gives CASSLLSSGIQETQYF.

The V gene is TRBV7-6, the J gene TRBJ2-7, with TRBD1 identical over 7 bases. J lost 4 bases, V lost 5 bases, and 5 bases had no gene match. Germline V gene data show CDR1 as SGHVS and CDR2 as FNYEAQ. CDR3 length equals 13 residues. CDR3 sequence: CASSLRGQYEQYF. CDR3 nucleotide sequence: TGTGCCAGCAGCCTAAGGGGACAGTACGAGCAGTACTTC. The full variable domain, with the rest looked up from reference TRBV7-6 and TRBJ2-7, is GAGVSQSPRYKVTKRGQDVALRCDPISGHVSLYWYRQALGQGPEFLTYFNYEAQQDKSGLPNDRFSAERPEGSISTLTIQRTEQRDSAMYRCASSLRGQYEQYFGPGTRLTVT.

The chain links TRBV28 to TRBJ2-3; tentatively, D is TRBD1 or TRBD2 (5 bases each). The CDR3 loop spans 15 amino acids. Per the germline V gene, CDR1 is MDHEN and CDR2 is SYDVKM. Trimming stripped 5 bases from V and 1 base from J, with 13 bases between. CDR3 bases: TGTGCCAGCAGTCGTACGCTGGGGGGCACAGATACGCAGTATTTT. Residues: CASSRTLGGTDTQYF.

This clone was counted a few times. The chain couples TRBV30 to TRBJ1-1; D is unresolved. Germline V gives CDR1 GTSNPN, CDR2 SVGIG (reference sequence). Trimming pared 2 bases from V and 3 bases from J, leaving 13 bases between. The CDR3 has 14 residues. The CDR3 sequence is CAWSIEKWDTEAFF. DNA of the CDR3: TGTGCCTGGAGTATCGAGAAGTGGGACACTGAAGCTTTCTTT. The whole variable domain, filled in from reference TRBV30 and TRBJ1-1, reads SQTIHQWPATLVQPVGSPLSLECTVEGTSNPNLYWYRQAAGRGLQLLFYSVGIGQISSEVPQNLSASRPQDRQFILSSKKLLLSDSGFYLCAWSIEKWDTEAFFGQGTRLTVV.

J is TRBJ1-4 and V is TRBV7-9; 7 bases are a match to TRBD1. CDR1 is SEHNR, CDR2 FQNEAQ, per germline (reference sequence). V lost 3 bases to trimming and J lost 3 bases; unmatched junction nucleotides: 4. The CDR3 extends over 15 amino acids. The CDR3 loop is CASSFEGQPNEKLFF. CDR3 nucleotide sequence: TGTGCCAGCAGCTTCGAGGGACAGCCTAATGAAAAACTGTTTTTT.

V gene TRBV4-3 combines with J gene TRBJ2-7; D gene uncertain. V was clipped by 1 base and J by 6 bases, with 13 bases between them. CDR1 and CDR2 (germline): LGHNA, YSLEER. The length of the CDR3 is 14 residues. The CDR3 spells CASSQGLEIGEQYF. The CDR3 bases are TGCGCCAGCAGCCAAGGGCTAGAGATAGGCGAGCAGTACTTC.